What follows describes a single TCR beta chain. Assay: immunoSEQ multiplex PCR; the TCRdb copy retains only in-frame clones and omits some. The data hold approximately 220,000 clones, with roughly 91% observed a single time. These data are taken from a study of blood T cell repertoires in COVID-19. Recruits, aged about 18 to 100 years, lived in 20 to 30 US areas. The TCR originated in a woman in her thirties with acute COVID-19. The source material was PBMCs or T cells enriched from blood (not recorded which).

The CDR3 coding sequence is TGCGCCAGCAGCCCCCGGACAGGGAGCTCTGGGGCCAACGTCCTGACTTTC. This gives the protein CASSPRTGSSGANVLTF. The chain recombines TRBV4-3 with TRBJ2-6; TRBD1 agrees at 8 bases. In germline, CDR1 is LGHNA, CDR2 YSLEER. V trimming: 4 bases; J trimming: 0 bases; junction bases outside the gene matches: 5. This CDR3 has 17 residues.